This TCR beta chain was sequenced in a study of blood T cell repertoires in COVID-19. Study overall: COVID-19 samples, acute and convalescent, were from the United States, Italy and Spain. In each case, the material was cDNA or gDNA derived from T cells, B-cell-depleted T cells, or PBMCs.

Only in-frame clones appear in the TCRdb table, and some are missing; sequencing was by immunoSEQ multiplex PCR. The table records about 44,000 clones, 87% of them present only once. The CDR3 loop spans 18 amino acids. CDR1 is LGHDT, CDR2 YNNKEL, per germline (reference sequence). Trimming took 3 bases from V and 0 from J, leaving 17 bases between them. Sequenced: peripheral blood. V usage is TRBV3-1 (or the pseudogene TRBV3-2) and J usage is TRBJ2-2; D possibly corresponds to TRBD1 (5 bases). The receptor comes from an elderly woman in a cohort sampled during active or convalescent COVID-19. The CDR3 region is CASSQYHMGPANTGELFF. CDR3 in DNA: TGTGCCAGCAGCCAGTACCACATGGGGCCCGCGAACACCGGGGAGCTGTTTTTT.